This TCR beta chain appears in the sequencing data of a study of human T cells and chemical hapten exposure. From the RACE reads, TCRdb called clonotypes with MiXCR, one entry per CDR3 protein. The sample includes fewer than 80,000 distinct CDR3 sequences, about a tenth of them seen just once. The time point here: patch test 2, 6 weeks after DPC sensitization. This sample's treatment: therapeutic diphenylcyclopropenone sensitization with weekly scalp DPC. Donors were 18 to 70-year-old alopecia patients suitable for DPC. Germline CDR1 reads WNHNN; CDR2 reads SYGVQD (reference sequence). The CDR3 sequence is 13 residues long. The V gene lost 4 bases and the J gene lost 9 bases, with 13 bases spanning the gap. This clonotype was detected ten times or more.

The receptor was isolated from a woman aged 50 to 65 with alopecia areata. Some clones in this sample may be carry-over from other donors' samples. The sample consisted of whole blood, taken in connection with sensitization to the hapten diphenylcyclopropenone (DPC). The rearrangement links TRBV10-1 to TRBJ2-1, with D possibly TRBD1 on 6 matching bases. The DNA of the CDR3 is TGCGCCAGCAGTGGACAGGCCGGAGGTGAGCAGTTCTTC. Translation: CASSGQAGGEQFF.